The clone carrying this T cell receptor (beta chain) was counted once. The target antigen is unknown. Data came from immunoSEQ multiplex PCR; TCRdb stores just in-frame clones and leaves some out. The sample holds some 110,000 clones, roughly 88% seen once. The sample originates from a study of T cell responses to AZD1222 COVID-19 vaccine. Study conclusions and caveats: Spike-specific TCR breadth and depth went up after people got two AZD1222 doses.

V lost 2 bases and J 5 bases, leaving 13 bases between the germline ends. The CDR3 loop spans 16 amino acids. Per the germline V gene, CDR1 is SNHLY and CDR2 is FYNNEI. This TCR came from an adult in good health. This sequence joins TRBV2 and TRBJ1-6, with D unresolved. Source: peripheral blood, taken on day 0 of AZD1222 vaccination. CDR3 loop: CASSEHPWQDNSPLHF. The CDR3 bases are TGTGCCAGCAGTGAACACCCATGGCAGGATAATTCACCCCTCCACTTT.